These 21 T cell receptor beta chains were all obtained from the same sample, sequenced in a study of T cell responses to AZD1222 COVID-19 vaccine. Produced via immunoSEQ multiplex PCR; TCRdb's table is partial and in-frame only. This sample has 120,000 to 150,000 clones; 70% to 90% occur once, and the top ten carry less than 6%. The sequencing used peripheral blood, collected 28 days after the second AZD1222 dose. The receptor set was obtained from an adult who received the AZD1222 COVID-19 vaccine.

The chain uses TRBV6-5 and TRBJ1-4; D may be TRBD1 (5 bases). V lost 4 bases, J lost 2 bases, and 11 bases lay in between. CDR1 is MNHEY and CDR2 is SVGAGI in the germline V gene. This CDR3 has 15 residues. The CDR3 loop is CASSSLGGTNEKLFF. CDR3 DNA: TGTGCCAGCAGTTCTTTGGGGGGGACTAATGAAAAACTGTTTTTT.

The genes are TRBV15 and TRBJ1-2; possibly TRBD1 for D (6 bases). With 3 bases removed from V and 9 bases from J, the gap between germline ends came to 17 bases. This CDR3 has 14 amino acids. From germline, CDR1 is LNHNV and CDR2 YYDKDF (reference sequence). DNA for the CDR3: TGTGCCACCAGCAGCGTCGGGACACCCTCCCGCTACACCTTC. Translated, it gives CATSSVGTPSRYTF. Full variable domain (rest looked up from reference TRBV15 and TRBJ1-2): DAMVIQNPRYQVTQFGKPVTLSCSQTLNHNVMYWYQQKSSQAPKLLFHYYDKDFNNEADTPDNFQSRRPNTSFCFLDIRSPGLGDTAMYLCATSSVGTPSRYTFGSGTRLTVV.

J is TRBJ1-5 and V is TRBV9, with 9 positions matching TRBD1. Trimming removed 0 bases from V and 7 bases from J; junction bases left unmatched: 5. Germline V gene sequence: CDR1 SGDLS, CDR2 YYNGEE. The CDR3 runs 15 residues. For the CDR3, the DNA is TGTGCCAGCAGCGTAGGGGACAGGGCAGGGCAGCCCCAGCATTTT. Its translation: CASSVGDRAGQPQHF.

This chain joins TRBV28 and TRBJ1-2; the D is unclear. This CDR3 contains 15 residues. Trimming stripped 7 bases from V and 6 bases from J, with 21 bases between. Germline V gene data show CDR1 as MDHEN and CDR2 as SYDVKM. CDR3 coding DNA: TGTGCCAGCATATCCGTGGGCGATCGACCAAATGGCTACACCTTC. Encoded protein: CASISVGDRPNGYTF.

The chain has TRBV5-1 and TRBJ2-3, with a tentative D call TRBD1 (5 bases). Germline lookup yields CDR1 SGHRS and CDR2 YFSETQ. CDR3 length: 15 amino acids. V was cut by 6 bases and J by 1 base, with 15 bases left in between. The CDR3 region is CASNPGPRGTDTQYF. For the CDR3, the DNA is TGCGCCAGCAACCCAGGGCCTCGGGGCACAGATACGCAGTATTTT.

The CDR3 loop is CASSAGGSGSLYEQYF. The CDR3 DNA sequence: TGTGCCAGCAGTGCAGGGGGAAGCGGGAGTTTGTACGAGCAGTACTTC. The chain combines TRBV27 with TRBJ2-7; D perhaps matches TRBD2 (8 bases). Germline V lookup: CDR1 MNHEY, CDR2 SMNVEV (reference sequence). V was shortened by 5 bases and J by 4 bases, with 21 bases between the two germline ends. The CDR3 is made up of 16 amino acids.

V gene TRBV19 combines with J gene TRBJ2-1; 7 bases agree with TRBD2. The CDR3 is 16 residues long. Trimming removed 1 base from V and 9 bases from J; junction bases left unmatched: 12. Germline CDR1 and CDR2: LNHDA and SQIVND (reference sequence). The CDR3 DNA is TGTGCCAGTAGTATAGGTTCGGGACTAATGGGCGGTGAGCAGTTCTTC. Its translation is CASSIGSGLMGGEQFF.

V and J are TRBV10-3 and TRBJ2-2; D is possibly TRBD1 (6 bases). CDR3 length equals 14 residues. The ends were cut back, 6 bases at V and 0 bases at J, with 8 bases in the middle. Germline V gene sequence: CDR1 ENHRY, CDR2 SYGVKD. CDR3 nucleotide sequence: TGTGCCATCAGACAGGGCCCGAACACCGGGGAGCTGTTTTTT. Translated: CAIRQGPNTGELFF.

The table lists this clone with a count of one. The rearrangement links TRBV2 to TRBJ2-4; D may be TRBD1 or TRBD2 (5 bases each). The germline V gene encodes CDR1 SNHLY and CDR2 FYNNEI. CDR3 length: 15 residues. Between the trimmed V and J ends, which lost 4 bases and 0 bases, there was a span of 10 bases. The CDR3, as DNA: TGTGCCAGCAGTGTGGGGGTTCTAGCCAAAAACATTCAGTACTTC. This gives the protein CASSVGVLAKNIQYF. The whole variable domain, remainder taken from reference TRBV2 and TRBJ2-4, is EPEVTQTPSHQVTQMGQEVILRCVPISNHLYFYWYRQILGQKVEFLVSFYNNEISEKSEIFDDQFSVERPDGSNFTLKIRSTKLEDSAMYFCASSVGVLAKNIQYFGAGTRLSVL.

The chain recombines TRBV15 with TRBJ2-7, with 9 bases aligning to TRBD2. Per germline, CDR1 LNHNV and CDR2 YYDKDF (reference sequence). The V and J ends lost 3 bases and 2 bases, in that order; junction bases with no gene match: 5. This CDR3 comprises 15 residues. The CDR3 protein is CATSSGGGGAYEQYF. Written as DNA, the CDR3 is TGTGCCACCAGCAGCGGCGGGGGGGGAGCCTACGAGCAGTACTTC. Supplemented by reference TRBV15 and TRBJ2-7, the full variable domain reads DAMVIQNPRYQVTQFGKPVTLSCSQTLNHNVMYWYQQKSSQAPKLLFHYYDKDFNNEADTPDNFQSRRPNTSFCFLDIRSPGLGDTAMYLCATSSGGGGAYEQYFGPGTRLTVT.

The chain recombines TRBV5-1 with TRBJ1-3, with D unclear. The CDR3 loop spans 13 amino acids. Germline V lookup: CDR1 SGHRS, CDR2 YFSETQ. V was clipped by 3 bases and J by 2 bases, with 6 bases between them. CDR3 region: CASSSDPGNTIYF. CDR3 nucleotide sequence: TGCGCCAGCAGCTCGGACCCTGGAAACACCATATATTTT.

The chain has TRBV21-1 and TRBJ1-5; the table's D gene call, TRBD1, was not cross checked with the DNA. TRBV21-1 is annotated as a pseudogene. The CDR3 has 17 residues. The chain's CDR3 is CASSSKSPGQGDQPQHF. Written as DNA, the CDR3 is TGTGCCAGCAGCTCGAAATCCCCGGGACAGGGCGATCAGCCCCAGCATTTT.

The chain couples TRBV29-1 to TRBJ1-2; D is perhaps TRBD1 (5 bases). V dropped 7 bases and J dropped 3 bases, with 6 bases sitting between them. CDR1 SQVTM and CDR2 ANQGSEA come from the germline V gene. CDR3 length equals 10 residues. The CDR3 sequence is CSGGDYGYTF. The CDR3 nucleotides are TGCAGCGGGGGGGACTATGGCTACACCTTC. Filled out from reference TRBV29-1 and TRBJ1-2, the complete variable domain reads SAVISQKPSRDICQRGTSLTIQCQVDSQVTMMFWYRQQPGQSLTLIATANQGSEATYESGFVIDKFPISRPNLTFSTLTVSNMSPEDSSIYLCSGGDYGYTFGSGTRLTVV.

The CDR3, as DNA: TGTGCCAGCAGTGAAGCGACAGGGCTTTATAATTCACCCCTCCACTTT. Its translation is CASSEATGLYNSPLHF. The rearrangement links TRBV6-1 to TRBJ1-6; 7 bases are shared with TRBD1. From germline, CDR1 is MNHNS and CDR2 SASEGT. The V segment lost 0 bases and the J segment 4 bases; nucleotides outside the gene matches: 3. This CDR3 region has 16 residues.

Regarding this clone: Compared with germline, one end of the junction differs, possibly owing to a read error. The genes are TRBV6-5 and TRBJ2-7; 7 bases are a match to TRBD1. Germline values: CDR1 MNHEY, CDR2 SVGAGI. CDR3 length equals 13 residues. The DNA of the CDR3 is TGTGCCAGCAGGTCGGGACAGACCTACGATCAGTACTTC. Translating gives CASRSGQTYDQYF.

This sequence joins TRBV18 and TRBJ1-4; 9 bases are shared with TRBD1. CDR1 is KGHSH and CDR2 is LQKENI in the germline V gene. After removal of 4 bases from V and 5 bases from J, the junction contained 5 bases not matched to a gene. The CDR3 loop spans 15 amino acids. In nucleotides, the CDR3 is TGTGCCAGCTCACTCACCGGGACAGGGAATGAAAAACTGTTTTTT. Translation: CASSLTGTGNEKLFF.

The V call is TRBV11-3, the J call TRBJ2-7; D is unresolved. Germline CDR1 SGHNT, CDR2 YENEEA. The CDR3 runs 12 residues. V dropped 5 bases and J dropped 7 bases, with 12 bases sitting between them. DNA for the CDR3: TGTGCCAGCAGCCTGAACGACTTGGAGCAGTACTTC. Translated, it gives CASSLNDLEQYF.

The rearrangement uses TRBV19 and TRBJ2-2; 7 bases are a match to TRBD1. Germline V gives CDR1 LNHDA, CDR2 SQIVND (reference sequence). With V trimmed by 5 bases and J by 3 bases, 3 bases remained unmatched. The CDR3 sequence is 14 residues long. CDR3 coding DNA: TGTGCCAGTAGTTATACAGGGGACACCGGGGAGCTGTTTTTT. Protein sequence: CASSYTGDTGELFF. Combining the CDR3 with reference TRBV19 and TRBJ2-2 gives the whole variable domain DGGITQSPKYLFRKEGQNVTLSCEQNLNHDAMYWYRQDPGQGLRLIYYSQIVNDFQKGDIAEGYSVSREKKESFPLTVTSAQKNPTAFYLCASSYTGDTGELFFGEGSRLTVL.

This clone was counted a single time. This chain uses TRBV7-9 with TRBJ1-5, with D possibly being TRBD1 (6 bases). Trimming cost V 5 bases and J 3 bases, with 14 bases left between them. The germline CDR1 and CDR2 sequences are SEHNR and FQNEAQ (reference sequence). The CDR3 is made up of 15 amino acids. The CDR3: CASSLGGGHNQPQHF. CDR3 nucleotide sequence: TGTGCCAGCAGCCTCGGGGGCGGACACAATCAGCCCCAGCATTTT.

The chain employs TRBV4-2 and TRBJ1-2; no reliable D call. This CDR3 is built from 14 residues. Germline V gene lookup returns CDR1 LGHNA and CDR2 YNFKEQ. V lost 0 bases and J lost 5, with 10 bases in between. CDR3: CASSQDLMAYGYTF. The CDR3 bases are TGTGCCAGCAGCCAAGACCTGATGGCGTATGGCTACACCTTC.

The V gene is TRBV28, the J gene TRBJ1-2; D call uncertain. The CDR3 loop spans 13 amino acids. Trimming removed 6 bases from V and 0 bases from J, with 8 bases in between. Germline assignment: CDR1 MDHEN and CDR2 SYDVKM. This CDR3 reads CASRFSPNYGYTF. The DNA of the CDR3 is TGTGCCAGCAGATTCAGCCCTAACTATGGCTACACCTTC.